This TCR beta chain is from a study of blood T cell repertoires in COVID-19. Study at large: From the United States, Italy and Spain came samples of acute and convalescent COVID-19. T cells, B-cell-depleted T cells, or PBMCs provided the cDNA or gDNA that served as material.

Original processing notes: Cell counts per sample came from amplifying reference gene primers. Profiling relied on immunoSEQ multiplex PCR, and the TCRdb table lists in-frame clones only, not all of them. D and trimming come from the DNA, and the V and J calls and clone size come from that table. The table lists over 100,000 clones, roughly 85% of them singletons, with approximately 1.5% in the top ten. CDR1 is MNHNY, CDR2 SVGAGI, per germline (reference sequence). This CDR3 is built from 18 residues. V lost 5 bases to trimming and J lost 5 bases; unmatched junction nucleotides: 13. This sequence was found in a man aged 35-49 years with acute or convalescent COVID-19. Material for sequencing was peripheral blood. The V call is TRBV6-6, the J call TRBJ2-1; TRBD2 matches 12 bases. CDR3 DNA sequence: TGTGCCAGCAGTCCGCGACTAGCGGGAGTTCGGACCCACAATGAGCAGTTCTTC. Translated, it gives CASSPRLAGVRTHNEQFF.